The clone carrying this T cell receptor beta chain was detected only a few times. This entry is derived from a study of T cells in Graves' hyperthyroidism and ophthalmopathy. The CDR3 runs to 17 residues. The junction had 15 bases not matched to a gene; V was cut back by 4 bases and J by 3 bases. The germline V gene has CDR1 DFQATT and CDR2 SNEGSKA (reference sequence). The source material, RNA transcripts, was used to amplify TCR beta CDR3 regions. HTBI primers drove first-round RT-PCR of the TCR CDR3. TCRdb reanalysed the multiplex PCR reads using MiXCR and keeps one entry per CDR3 protein. The data show roughly 350,000 distinct CDR3 sequences, approximately 15% seen once.

The chain carries TRBV20-1 and TRBJ2-1; 7 bases agree with TRBD1. Sequenced material: blood. The sequence derives from a woman aged 25 to 39 with Graves' ophthalmopathy. The chain's CDR3 is CSANEAHRDSFYNEQFF. The CDR3 bases are TGCAGTGCTAATGAAGCGCACCGGGACAGTTTCTACAATGAGCAGTTCTTC.